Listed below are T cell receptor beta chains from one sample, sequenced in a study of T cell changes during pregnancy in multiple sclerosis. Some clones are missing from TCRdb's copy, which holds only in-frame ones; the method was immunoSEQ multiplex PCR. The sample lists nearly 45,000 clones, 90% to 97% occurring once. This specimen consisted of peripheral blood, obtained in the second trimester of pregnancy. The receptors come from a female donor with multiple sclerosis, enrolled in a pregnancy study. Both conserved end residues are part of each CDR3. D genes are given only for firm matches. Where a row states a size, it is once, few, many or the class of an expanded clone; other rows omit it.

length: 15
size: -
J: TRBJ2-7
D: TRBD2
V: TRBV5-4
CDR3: CASSFASGGSYEQYF
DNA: TGTGCCAGCAGCTTCGCTAGCGGGGGTTCCTACGAGCAGTACTTC

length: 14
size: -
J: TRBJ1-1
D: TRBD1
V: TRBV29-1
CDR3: CSVDGSGGGTEAFF
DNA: TGCAGCGTTGATGGATCAGGGGGCGGCACTGAAGCTTTCTTT

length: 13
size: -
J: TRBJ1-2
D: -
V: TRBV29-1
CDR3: CSVPGRGYYGYTF
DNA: TGCAGCGTCCCAGGGAGGGGGTACTATGGCTACACCTTC

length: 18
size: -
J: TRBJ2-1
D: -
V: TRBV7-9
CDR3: CASSSTGNGRRSYNEQFF
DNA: TGTGCCAGCAGCTCTACGGGTAATGGCCGTCGCTCCTACAATGAGCAGTTCTTC

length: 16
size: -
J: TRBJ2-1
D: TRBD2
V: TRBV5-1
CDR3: CASSYGLAGTYNEQFF
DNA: TGCGCCAGCAGTTATGGACTAGCGGGAACCTACAATGAGCAGTTCTTC

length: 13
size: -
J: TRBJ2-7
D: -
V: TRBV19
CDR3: CASSISGSVEQYF
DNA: TGTGCCAGTAGTATATCGGGGTCGGTCGAGCAGTACTTC

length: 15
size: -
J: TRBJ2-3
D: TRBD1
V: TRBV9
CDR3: CASSVAGTARDTQYF
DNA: TGTGCCAGCAGCGTAGCCGGGACAGCCCGAGATACGCAGTATTTT

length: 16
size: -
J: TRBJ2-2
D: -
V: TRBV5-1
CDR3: CASNAQDSLNTGELFF
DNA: TGCGCCAGCAACGCACAGGACAGCCTGAACACCGGGGAGCTGTTTTTT

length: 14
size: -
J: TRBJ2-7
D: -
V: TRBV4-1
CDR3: CASSQGASFYEQYF
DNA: TGCGCCAGCAGCCAAGGAGCGTCTTTCTACGAGCAGTACTTC

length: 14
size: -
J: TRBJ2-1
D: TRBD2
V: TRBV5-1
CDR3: CASRVGGSENEQFF
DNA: TGCGCCAGCAGGGTGGGAGGGAGCGAGAATGAGCAGTTCTTC

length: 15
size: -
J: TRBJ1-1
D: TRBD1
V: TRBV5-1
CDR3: CASSLDGQGATEAFF
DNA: TGCGCCAGCAGCTTGGACGGACAGGGGGCCACTGAAGCTTTCTTT

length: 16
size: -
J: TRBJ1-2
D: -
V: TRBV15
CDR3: CATSRATVIANYGYTF
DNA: TGTGCCACCAGCAGAGCGACAGTGATAGCTAACTATGGCTACACCTTC

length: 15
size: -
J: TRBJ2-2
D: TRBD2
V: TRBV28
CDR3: CASSQLAGATGELFF
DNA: TGTGCCAGCAGTCAACTAGCGGGAGCTACCGGGGAGCTGTTTTTT

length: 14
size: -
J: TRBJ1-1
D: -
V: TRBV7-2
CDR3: CASSLQGMNTEAFF
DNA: TGTGCCAGCAGCTTACAGGGGATGAACACTGAAGCTTTCTTT

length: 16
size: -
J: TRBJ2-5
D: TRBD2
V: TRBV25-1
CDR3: CASSFSGTSGKETQYF
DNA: TGTGCCAGCAGTTTCTCGGGGACTAGTGGCAAAGAGACCCAGTACTTC

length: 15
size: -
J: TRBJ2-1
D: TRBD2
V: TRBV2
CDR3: CASSVGGSSYNEQFF
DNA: TGTGCCAGCAGTGTCGGGGGGAGCTCCTACAATGAGCAGTTCTTC

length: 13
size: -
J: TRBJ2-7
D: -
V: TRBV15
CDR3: CATMNPTDYEQYF
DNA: TGTGCCACCATGAATCCCACTGACTACGAGCAGTACTTC

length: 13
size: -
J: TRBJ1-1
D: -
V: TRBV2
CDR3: CAHRWWLNTEAFF
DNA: TGTGCCCACAGGTGGTGGTTGAACACTGAAGCTTTCTTT

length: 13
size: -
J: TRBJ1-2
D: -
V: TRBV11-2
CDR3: CASSREGVYGYTF
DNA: TGTGCCAGCAGTCGGGAGGGAGTCTATGGCTACACCTTC

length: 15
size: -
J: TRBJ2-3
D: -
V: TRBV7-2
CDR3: CASSLGGARTDTQYF
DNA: TGTGCCAGCAGCTTGGGTGGAGCCCGCACAGATACGCAGTATTTT

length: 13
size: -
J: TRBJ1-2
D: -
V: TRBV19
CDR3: CASSIGSSNGYTF
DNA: TGTGCCAGTAGTATAGGTTCGAGTAACGGCTACACCTTC

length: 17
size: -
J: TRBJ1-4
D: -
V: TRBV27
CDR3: CASSPGGGPSTNEKLFF
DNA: TGTGCCAGCAGTCCCGGGGGGGGACCCTCAACTAATGAAAAACTGTTTTTT

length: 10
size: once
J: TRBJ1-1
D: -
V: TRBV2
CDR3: CASRYTEAFF
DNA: TGTGCCAGCAGGTATACTGAAGCTTTCTTT

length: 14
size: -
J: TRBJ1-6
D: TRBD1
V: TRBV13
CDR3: CASSLGGQGASLHF
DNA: TGTGCCAGCAGCTTAGGGGGACAGGGGGCGTCCCTCCACTTT

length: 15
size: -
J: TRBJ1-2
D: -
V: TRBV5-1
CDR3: CASSLPDGISYGYTF
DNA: TGCGCCAGCAGCTTGCCCGACGGGATCTCCTATGGCTACACCTTC

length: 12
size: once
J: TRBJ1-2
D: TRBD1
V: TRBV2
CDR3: CATGQGAGGYTF
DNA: TGTGCCACAGGACAGGGGGCAGGCGGCTACACCTTC

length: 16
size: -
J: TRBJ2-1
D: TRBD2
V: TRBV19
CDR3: CASSILSGSSLNEQFF
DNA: TGTGCCAGTAGTATTTTGAGCGGGAGCTCCCTCAATGAGCAGTTCTTC

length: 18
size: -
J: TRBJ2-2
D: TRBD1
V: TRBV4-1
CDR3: CASSQDGGRGINTGELFF
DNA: TGCGCCAGCAGCCAAGATGGTGGCAGGGGGATAAACACCGGGGAGCTGTTTTTT

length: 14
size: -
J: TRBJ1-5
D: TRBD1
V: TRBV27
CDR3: CASSPWTGVQPQHF
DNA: TGTGCCAGCAGTCCTTGGACAGGGGTACAGCCCCAGCATTTT